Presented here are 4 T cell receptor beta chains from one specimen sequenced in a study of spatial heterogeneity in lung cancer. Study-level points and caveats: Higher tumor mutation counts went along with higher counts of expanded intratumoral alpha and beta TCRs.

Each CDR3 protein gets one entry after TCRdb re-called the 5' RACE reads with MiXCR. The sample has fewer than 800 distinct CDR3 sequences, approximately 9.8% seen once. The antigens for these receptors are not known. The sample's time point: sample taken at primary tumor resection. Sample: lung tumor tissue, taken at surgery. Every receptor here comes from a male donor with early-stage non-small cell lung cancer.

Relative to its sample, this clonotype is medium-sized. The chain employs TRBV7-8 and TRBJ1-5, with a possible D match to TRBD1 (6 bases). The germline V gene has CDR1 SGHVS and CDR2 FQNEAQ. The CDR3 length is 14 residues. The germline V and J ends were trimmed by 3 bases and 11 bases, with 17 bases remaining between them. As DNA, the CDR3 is TGTGCCAGCAGCTTGACAGGCCAGGTTGGGTCCCAGCATTTT. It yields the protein CASSLTGQVGSQHF.

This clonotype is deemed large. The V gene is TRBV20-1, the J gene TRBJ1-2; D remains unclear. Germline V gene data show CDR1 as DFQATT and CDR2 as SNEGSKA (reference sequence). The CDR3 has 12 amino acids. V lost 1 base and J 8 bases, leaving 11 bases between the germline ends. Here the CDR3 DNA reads TGCAGTGCTAGAGGGGGTCAACGGGGCTACACCTTC. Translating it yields CSARGGQRGYTF.

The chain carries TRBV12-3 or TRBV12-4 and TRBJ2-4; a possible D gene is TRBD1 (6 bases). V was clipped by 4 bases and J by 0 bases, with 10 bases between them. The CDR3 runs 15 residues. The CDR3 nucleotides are TGTGCCAGCAGTTGGACAGACCTAGCCAAAAACATTCAGTACTTC. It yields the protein CASSWTDLAKNIQYF.

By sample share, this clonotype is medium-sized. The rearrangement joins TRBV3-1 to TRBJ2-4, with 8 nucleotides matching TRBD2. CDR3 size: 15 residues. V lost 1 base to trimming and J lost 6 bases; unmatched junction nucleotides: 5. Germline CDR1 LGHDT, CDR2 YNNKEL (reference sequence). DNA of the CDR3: TGTGCCAGCAGCCAAGGCGGGGGGCCGAGAAACATTCAGTACTTC. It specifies CASSQGGGPRNIQYF. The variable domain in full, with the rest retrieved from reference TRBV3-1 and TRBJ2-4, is DTAVSQTPKYLVTQMGNDKSIKCEQNLGHDTMYWYKQDSKKFLKIMFSYNNKELIINETVPNRFSPKSPDKAHLNLHINSLELGDSAVYFCASSQGGGPRNIQYFGAGTRLSVL.